This T cell receptor (beta chain) derives from a study of blood T cells in healthy people across ages. Germline V gene sequence: CDR1 SGHRS, CDR2 YFSETQ. V was trimmed by 4 bases and J by 4 bases, leaving 12 bases between them. The CDR3 length is 14 residues. As regards this clonotype: Its antigen is not known.

Using a J-beta primer mix together with a sample-barcoded 5' primer, a second PCR was run for roughly 7 to 11 cycles. With 12 random nucleotides, a template-switch adaptor tagged each individual cDNA molecule. TCRdb recomputed calls from the 5' RACE reads with MiXCR, one row per CDR3 protein. The sample lists 1.5 million to 1.8 million distinct CDR3 sequences, about 45% occurring once. Study-wide findings and caveats: The study regarded diversity estimates from one million T cells as underestimates.

Sequencing was done on a sample of blood. This TCR derives from a young woman in good health. The rearrangement uses TRBV5-1 and TRBJ1-5; a weak D match, TRBD1 (6 bases). The CDR3 region has the DNA TGCGCCAGCAGCCTACCCGGACAGAATCAGCCCCAGCATTTT. Protein product: CASSLPGQNQPQHF. Filled out from reference TRBV5-1 and TRBJ1-5, the complete variable domain reads KAGVTQTPRYLIKTRGQQVTLSCSPISGHRSVSWYQQTPGQGLQFLFEYFSETQRNKGNFPGRFSGRQFSNSRSEMNVSTLELGDSALYLCASSLPGQNQPQHFGDGTRLSIL.